A selection of T cell receptor beta chains follows, all from one sample in a study of blood T cell repertoires in COVID-19. This table comes from immunoSEQ multiplex PCR, and its TCRdb copy is limited to in-frame clones, with some not included. Among more than 150,000 clones listed, 70% to 90% were seen once. The sequencing input was peripheral blood. The receptor source for this set is a man between 18 and 35 years old with acute or convalescent COVID-19. CDR3s include the opening cysteine and the closing phenylalanine or tryptophan. A D gene is named only where the DNA matches it firmly. Clone size appears in some rows only: once, few, many, or a class for an expanded clone.

cdr3_aa,cdr3_nt,j_call,clone_size,v_call,d_call
CASGIPGSGHNEQFF,TGTGCTAGTGGTATCCCCGGGAGCGGGCACAATGAGCAGTTCTTC,TRBJ2-1,-,TRBV12-5,-
CASSSHPELSSYNSPLHF,TGTGCCAGTAGTTCCCACCCGGAACTAAGCTCCTATAATTCACCCCTCCACTTT,TRBJ1-6,-,TRBV19,-
CASVGGQGRVQPQHF,TGTGCCAGCGTTGGGGGACAGGGTAGGGTTCAGCCCCAGCATTTT,TRBJ1-5,-,TRBV6-5,TRBD1
CASSGQLGTGELFF,TGTGCCAGCAGCGGACAGCTGGGGACCGGGGAGCTGTTTTTT,TRBJ2-2,-,TRBV9,-
CASSLLKETQYF,TGTGCCAGCAGTTTATTAAAAGAGACCCAGTACTTC,TRBJ2-5,-,TRBV28,-
CASSLRTAFNQPQHF,TGTGCCAGCAGCCTCAGGACAGCTTTCAATCAGCCCCAGCATTTT,TRBJ1-5,-,TRBV2,-
CASSPHTEAGTNEKLFF,TGTGCCAGCAGCCCTCACACGGAAGCGGGAACTAATGAAAAACTGTTTTTT,TRBJ1-4,-,TRBV4-2,-
CASTRGGELFF,TGTGCCAGCACCCGGGGCGGGGAGCTGTTTTTT,TRBJ2-2,-,TRBV9,-
CASSRYSGNTIYF,TGCGCCAGCAGCCGGTACTCTGGAAACACCATATATTTT,TRBJ1-3,-,TRBV10-2,-
CASSVQQGGAFF,TGTGCCAGCAGCGTCCAACAGGGGGGAGCTTTCTTT,TRBJ1-1,-,TRBV9,TRBD1
CASSLVNRDRLSTDTQYF,TGTGCCAGCAGCTTAGTCAACCGGGACAGGTTAAGCACAGATACGCAGTATTTT,TRBJ2-3,-,TRBV7-8,TRBD1
CAWSSSSAYGYTF,TGTGCCTGGAGTTCCAGCAGCGCCTATGGCTACACCTTC,TRBJ1-2,-,TRBV30,-
CAWSVPIEPGTYHGYTF,TGTGCCTGGAGTGTACCTATTGAGCCAGGGACTTATCATGGCTACACCTTC,TRBJ1-2,-,TRBV30,-
CASKRAPRGNTEAFF,TGTGCCAGCAAAAGGGCCCCTAGGGGGAACACTGAAGCTTTCTTT,TRBJ1-1,-,TRBV27,-
CAWSATGLTHNEQFF,TGTGCCTGGAGTGCGACAGGGCTAACTCACAATGAGCAGTTCTTC,TRBJ2-1,-,TRBV30,TRBD1
CASSLPGDEQYF,TGCGCCAGCAGCTTGCCGGGTGACGAGCAGTACTTC,TRBJ2-7,-,TRBV5-1,-
CAWSLGANYGYTF,TGTGCCTGGAGTTTGGGAGCTAACTATGGCTACACCTTC,TRBJ1-2,-,TRBV30,-
CASSPVGGRGETQYF,TGTGCCAGCAGCCCAGTCGGGGGGCGGGGGGAGACCCAGTACTTC,TRBJ2-5,-,TRBV28,-
CASSQTRTGKKDTGELFF,TGCGCCAGCAGCCAAACGAGGACAGGGAAAAAAGACACCGGGGAGCTGTTTTTT,TRBJ2-2,-,TRBV4-1,TRBD1
CGGGTDNSPLHF,TGTGGCGGAGGGACAGATAATTCACCCCTCCACTTT,TRBJ1-6,-,TRBV30,TRBD1
CASSEGQGVTDTQYF,TGTGCCAGCAGTGAGGGACAGGGGGTCACAGATACGCAGTATTTT,TRBJ2-3,once,TRBV6-4,TRBD1
CASRKPGTGNTIYF,TGTGCCAGCAGAAAACCCGGGACAGGAAACACCATATATTTT,TRBJ1-3,-,TRBV7-2,-
CASRGTVMTSSYGYTF,TGTGCCAGTAGAGGGACAGTCATGACATCTAGCTATGGCTACACCTTC,TRBJ1-2,-,TRBV19,TRBD1
CASREEGYYNQPQHF,TGCGCCAGCAGAGAGGAGGGATACTACAATCAGCCCCAGCATTTT,TRBJ1-5,few,TRBV10-1,-
CASSAQASRSQPQHF,TGTGCCAGCAGTGCTCAAGCCTCGAGGAGTCAGCCCCAGCATTTT,TRBJ1-5,-,TRBV6-1,-
CASSWTQTTFEAFF,TGTGCCAGCAGCTGGACACAGACCACTTTTGAAGCTTTCTTT,TRBJ1-1,-,TRBV11-2,-
CAWSVLDSLAIRGYTF,TGTGCCTGGAGTGTACTTGACTCCCTCGCAATAAGGGGCTACACCTTC,TRBJ1-2,-,TRBV30,-
CASSTNQGNEQFF,TGTGCCAGCAGCACTAACCAGGGGAATGAGCAGTTCTTC,TRBJ2-1,-,TRBV7-3,-
CASSPSGGASYNEQFF,TGCGCCAGCAGCCCTAGCGGGGGGGCCAGTTACAATGAGCAGTTCTTC,TRBJ2-1,-,TRBV4-1,TRBD2
CASSLDGGQETQYF,TGTGCCAGCAGCTTGGACGGGGGGCAAGAGACCCAGTACTTC,TRBJ2-5,-,TRBV5-4,TRBD2
CAISTGPHYGYTF,TGTGCCATCTCGACAGGGCCCCACTATGGCTACACCTTC,TRBJ1-2,-,TRBV10-3,TRBD1
CASSLNAGSWTEAFF,TGTGCCAGCAGCTTAAACGCAGGCTCCTGGACTGAAGCTTTCTTT,TRBJ1-1,once,TRBV7-9,-
CASSFDSSNYGYTF,TGTGCCAGCAGCTTTGACAGTAGCAACTATGGCTACACCTTC,TRBJ1-2,-,TRBV7-2,-
CASSETAPGGYNSPLHF,TGCGCCAGCAGTGAAACGGCCCCTGGAGGCTATAATTCACCCCTCCACTTT,TRBJ1-6,-,TRBV10-1,-
CASSPRQGNTEAFF,TGTGCCAGCTCACCACGACAGGGGAACACTGAAGCTTTCTTT,TRBJ1-1,once,TRBV18,TRBD1
CASSLVGQASGNEQFF,TGTGCCAGCAGCTTAGTGGGACAGGCCTCGGGCAATGAGCAGTTCTTC,TRBJ2-1,-,TRBV11-3,TRBD1
CASSLGITGVNTEAFF,TGTGCCAGCAGCTTGGGGATAACAGGGGTGAACACTGAAGCTTTCTTT,TRBJ1-1,-,TRBV5-4,TRBD1
CASSPSPGRNQPQHF,TGCGCCAGCAGCCCCTCGCCAGGCCGTAATCAGCCCCAGCATTTT,TRBJ1-5,-,TRBV5-1,-
CSGAGQGAGELFF,TGCAGCGGCGCGGGACAGGGGGCTGGGGAACTGTTTTTT,TRBJ1-4,-,TRBV29-1,TRBD1
CASSRGQGSDNEQFF,TGTGCCAGCAGCCGGGGACAGGGATCCGACAATGAGCAGTTCTTC,TRBJ2-1,-,TRBV11-3,TRBD1
CASSLVGSSGADTQYF,TGTGCCAGCAGCTTAGTGGGGTCTAGCGGGGCAGATACGCAGTATTTT,TRBJ2-3,-,TRBV7-8,TRBD2
CASSLRQYTQYF,TGTGCCAGCAGCTTAAGACAGTATACGCAGTATTTT,TRBJ2-3,-,TRBV7-9,-
CATGERVSYNEQFF,TGTGCCACCGGAGAGCGGGTCTCCTACAATGAGCAGTTCTTC,TRBJ2-1,-,TRBV15,-
CASSYSGLAVETQYF,TGTGCCAGCAGTTACTCCGGACTAGCGGTAGAGACCCAGTACTTC,TRBJ2-5,-,TRBV6-2/TRBV6-3,TRBD2
CASSSQGDDGYTF,TGTGCCAGCAGCTCACAGGGGGATGATGGCTACACCTTC,TRBJ1-2,-,TRBV7-9,TRBD1
CASSTRQGGAQHF,TGTGCCAGCAGTACCCGACAGGGTGGGGCCCAGCATTTT,TRBJ1-5,-,TRBV2,TRBD1
CASSVQGRTDTQYF,TGTGCCAGCAGTGTACAGGGGCGTACAGATACGCAGTATTTT,TRBJ2-3,-,TRBV2,TRBD1
CASSLGDRGPTEAFF,TGCGCCAGCAGCTTGGGGGACAGGGGGCCCACTGAAGCTTTCTTT,TRBJ1-1,-,TRBV5-1,TRBD1
CASSHGDTQYF,TGTGCCAGCAGCCACGGGGATACGCAGTATTTT,TRBJ2-3,-,TRBV14,-
CASSLFDIPNTEAFF,TGCGCCAGCAGCTTGTTCGACATACCGAACACTGAAGCTTTCTTT,TRBJ1-1,-,TRBV5-1,-
CASRKWEGWDQPQHF,TGTGCCAGCAGGAAGTGGGAGGGTTGGGATCAGCCCCAGCATTTT,TRBJ1-5,-,TRBV2,-
CASSSGQGTYEQYF,TGTGCCAGCAGCTCTGGACAGGGTACCTACGAGCAGTACTTC,TRBJ2-7,-,TRBV11-2,TRBD1
CASGQGGTEAFF,TGTGCCAGCGGACAGGGGGGAACTGAAGCTTTCTTT,TRBJ1-1,-,TRBV19,TRBD1